One TCR beta chain is described in this entry. The target antigen is unknown. This specimen belongs to a study of beta chain features in type 1 diabetes. Trimming removed 7 bases at V and 8 bases at J, with 9 bases between. The CDR3 sequence is 10 residues long. The V gene's germline CDR1 is SQVTM and CDR2 ANQGSEA. Investigators reverse transcribed all isolated RNA, so they sequenced expressed TCRB transcripts. Here immunoSEQ multiplex PCR was the method, and the copy in TCRdb shows in-frame clones only, minus some. Seen here are 150,000 or so clones, roughly 63% observed once, and the top ten hold nearly 0.09%. Broader study findings: When Type 1 diabetes patients were examined, their TCRB CDR3s proved moderately but significantly shorter in all four CD4+ subsets.

The V gene is TRBV29-1, the J gene TRBJ1-3; D call uncertain. The sample comprised naive CD4+ T cells from blood. This receptor was obtained from a man aged 25 to 40 with type 1 diabetes. Here the CDR3 DNA reads TGCAGCGCCGGGCAAGACACCATATATTTT. As protein: CSAGQDTIYF.